This T cell receptor (beta chain) originates from a study of technical replicates of blood from a few donors. Clones were read by immunoSEQ multiplex PCR, and TCRdb kept only the in-frame ones, dropping some. The sample carries about 72,000 clones, nearly 97% recorded once. The CDR3 has 13 residues. From germline, CDR1 is MNHEY and CDR2 SVGAGI. The trim removed 5 bases at V and 7 bases at J, leaving 7 bases unmatched. The genes are TRBV6-5 and TRBJ1-1, with 7 bases identical to TRBD1. The receptor's source is a human donor in good health. Specimen: T cells isolated from PBMCs. The CDR3 here is CASSRGQAYEAFF. The CDR3 DNA follows: TGTGCCAGCAGTAGAGGACAGGCCTATGAAGCTTTCTTT.